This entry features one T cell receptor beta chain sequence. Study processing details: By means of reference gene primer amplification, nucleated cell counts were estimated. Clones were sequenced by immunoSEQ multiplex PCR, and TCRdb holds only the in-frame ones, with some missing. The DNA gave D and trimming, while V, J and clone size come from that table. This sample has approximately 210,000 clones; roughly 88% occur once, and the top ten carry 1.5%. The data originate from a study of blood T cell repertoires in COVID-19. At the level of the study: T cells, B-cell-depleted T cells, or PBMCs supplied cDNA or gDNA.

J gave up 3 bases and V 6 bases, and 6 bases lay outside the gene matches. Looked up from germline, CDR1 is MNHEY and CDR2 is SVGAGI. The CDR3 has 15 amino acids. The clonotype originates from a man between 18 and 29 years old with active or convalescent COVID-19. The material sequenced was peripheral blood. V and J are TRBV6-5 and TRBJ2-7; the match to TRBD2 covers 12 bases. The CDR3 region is CASSFGLAGIYEQYF. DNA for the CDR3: TGTGCCAGCAGCTTCGGACTAGCGGGAATCTACGAGCAGTACTTC.